These 24 T cell receptor beta chains share one sample of origin, sequenced in a study of T cell repertoires in aging, cancer and after chemotherapy. TCR beta rearrangements were amplified from peripheral blood genomic DNA. Multiplex touch-down PCR with TRB-A/B primers amplified rearranged V-D-J TRB sequences. TCRdb used MiXCR to reprocess the multiplex PCR reads, holding one entry per CDR3 protein. This repertoire shows about 4,500 distinct CDR3 sequences, 20% to 30% found once; its top ten account for roughly 44%. The sequencing input was blood. These TCRs come from a human donor with a blood cancer.

This clonotype is medium-sized in the sample. The chain combines TRBV19 with TRBJ2-3, with TRBD1 identical over 8 bases. This CDR3 has 14 residues. The V gene's germline CDR1 is LNHDA and CDR2 SQIVND (reference sequence). The junction had 9 bases not matched to a gene; V was cut back by 10 bases and J by 3 bases. CDR3 loop: CATHSGQGTDTQYF. DNA for the CDR3: TGTGCCACCCACTCCGGACAGGGAACAGATACGCAGTATTTT.

This clonotype was counted a few times. The rearrangement uses TRBV27 and TRBJ2-6; D remains ambiguous. Germline-derived CDR1 and CDR2 are MNHEY and SMNVEV (reference sequence). The V gene lost 6 bases and the J gene lost 4 bases, with 13 bases spanning the gap. CDR3 length: 15 amino acids. CDR3 nucleotides: TGTGCCAGCAGCGTAAGGGTAACCGGGGCCAACGTCCTGACTTTC. It is translated as CASSVRVTGANVLTF.

This clonotype occurred a few times. The J gene is TRBJ1-5, the V gene TRBV6-5; TRBD1 might be the D (5 bases). Trimming cost V 5 bases and J 1 base, with 12 bases left between them. The CDR3 is 15 amino acids. The germline gives CDR1 MNHEY, CDR2 SVGAGI. The DNA of the CDR3 is TGTGCCAGCAGTCAGGGCCGGGCGAGCAATCAGCCCCAGCATTTT. Protein sequence: CASSQGRASNQPQHF.

This clonotype was detected a few times. This chain links TRBV5-4 with TRBJ2-5; TRBD2 agrees at 12 bases. This CDR3 is built from 16 residues. J gave up 5 bases and V 4 bases, and 9 bases lay outside the gene matches. Germline V gene data show CDR1 as SGHNT and CDR2 as YYREEE (reference sequence). CDR3 bases: TGTGCCAGCAGCCCTTTAGGACTAGCGGGGCACGAGACCCAGTACTTC. It translates to CASSPLGLAGHETQYF.

The V call is TRBV27, the J call TRBJ2-1; D perhaps matches TRBD1 (5 bases). The germline gives CDR1 MNHEY, CDR2 SMNVEV (reference sequence). V lost 3 bases and J 2 bases, leaving 8 bases between the germline ends. The CDR3 covers 14 residues. The CDR3 region has the DNA TGTGCCAGCAGTTTCGGACAAGCCTACAATGAGCAGTTCTTC. Translation: CASSFGQAYNEQFF.

V gene TRBV5-4 combines with J gene TRBJ1-2; the match to TRBD1 covers 9 bases. V gave up 4 bases and J gave up 0 bases; unmatched junction bases: 10. This CDR3 comprises 17 residues. CDR1 and CDR2 (germline): SGHNT, YYREEE (reference sequence). For the CDR3, the DNA is TGTGCCAGCAGCAAATCCGGGACAGGGTTTACTAACTATGGCTACACCTTC. It translates to CASSKSGTGFTNYGYTF.

The V and J genes are TRBV18 and TRBJ2-3; 7 positions agree with TRBD2. J lost 3 bases, V lost 0 bases, and 9 bases had no gene match. The CDR3 consists of 17 residues. Germline V gene lookup returns CDR1 KGHSH and CDR2 LQKENI. Here the CDR3 DNA reads TGTGCCAGCTCACCACCTCGGCGGGAGAGGGAAACAGATACGCAGTATTTT. Protein: CASSPPRRERETDTQYF. Combining the CDR3 with reference TRBV18 and TRBJ2-3 gives the whole variable domain NAGVMQNPRHLVRRRGQEARLRCSPMKGHSHVYWYRQLPEEGLKFMVYLQKENIIDESGMPKERFSAEFPKEGPSILRIQQVVRGDSAAYFCASSPPRRERETDTQYFGPGTRLTVL.

The chain carries TRBV6-5 and TRBJ1-1; maybe TRBD1 (5 bases). The V end was cut by 2 bases, the J end by 5 bases, with 15 bases between. Germline V CDR1 and CDR2: MNHEY, SVGAGI. This CDR3 comprises 15 residues. The CDR3 loop reads CASSYAGTTSTEAFF. CDR3 DNA sequence: TGTGCCAGCAGTTACGCCGGGACTACGAGTACTGAAGCTTTCTTT.

Comments on this clonotype: One junction end disagrees with the germline gene, perhaps due to a read error. The rearrangement links TRBV10-3 to TRBJ1-1; D is ambiguous. The CDR3 spans 14 residues. CDR1 ENHRY and CDR2 SYGVKD come from the germline V gene. This CDR3 reads CAISGVVQNTEVFF. The CDR3 DNA reads as TGTGCCATCAGCGGGGTAGTGCAGAACACTGAAGTTTTCTTT.

This clonotype was seen only a few times. This chain links TRBV6-5 with TRBJ2-4, with 9 bases identical to TRBD1. The CDR3 is 15 residues long. The V and J ends lost 3 bases and 4 bases, in that order; junction bases with no gene match: 4. In germline, CDR1 is MNHEY, CDR2 SVGAGI. The CDR3 sequence is CASSYSGQGKNIQYF. CDR3 DNA: TGTGCCAGCAGTTATTCGGGACAGGGAAAAAACATTCAGTACTTC.

This clonotype was recorded a few times. This CDR3 fails to terminate in the conserved phenylalanine or tryptophan, so it likely reflects a read error. No DNA is shown, since the ends of the CDR3 on it are uncertain; the CDR3 is the one TCRdb lists. The chain employs TRBV21-1 and TRBJ1-5. TRBV21-1 counts as a pseudogene. Both ends counted, the CDR3 spans 9 residues. Here the CDR3 reads CASSKVGPR.

This clonotype was counted a few times. The chain carries TRBV6-5 and TRBJ1-2; possible D gene TRBD1, 6 bases. The ends were cut back, 6 bases at V and 4 bases at J, with 12 bases in the middle. CDR3 length: 13 residues. Germline-derived CDR1 and CDR2 are MNHEY and SVGAGI. The CDR3 is CASSPDSGYGYTF. The CDR3 DNA sequence: TGTGCCAGCAGCCCGGACAGCGGCTATGGCTACACCTTC.

This clonotype appeared a few times. This chain uses TRBV12-3 or TRBV12-4 with TRBJ2-1; D might be TRBD1 (5 bases). Trimming shortened V by 1 base and J by 8 bases, and 6 bases separated the two germline ends. CDR3 size: 12 residues. The CDR3 loop reads CASSLGGYEQFF. The DNA of the CDR3 is TGTGCCAGCAGTTTAGGGGGCTATGAGCAGTTCTTC.

The chain joins TRBV6-4 to TRBJ2-1, with 15 bases identical to TRBD2. Trimming removed 5 bases from V and 7 bases from J; junction bases left unmatched: 6. Germline lookup yields CDR1 MRHNA and CDR2 SNTAGT. This CDR3 contains 16 residues. The CDR3 reads CASSRTSGGAMNEQFF. The CDR3 DNA reads as TGTGCCAGCAGTCGGACTAGCGGGGGGGCAATGAATGAGCAGTTCTTC.

This clonotype came up a few times. The chain recombines TRBV6-5 with TRBJ1-5, with 7 nucleotides matching TRBD1. V gave up 0 bases and J gave up 1 base; unmatched junction bases: 3. Germline V CDR1 and CDR2: MNHEY, SVGAGI. There are 16 residues in the CDR3. CDR3 loop: CASSYSPTGSNQPQHF. CDR3 bases: TGTGCCAGCAGTTACTCTCCGACAGGGAGCAATCAGCCCCAGCATTTT.

By share, this clonotype counts as medium-sized (0.01 to 0.1%). The gene calls are TRBV5-5 and TRBJ2-1; 9 bases fit TRBD1. Germline CDR1 and CDR2: SGHKS and YYEKEE (reference sequence). V gave up 0 bases and J gave up 8 bases; unmatched junction bases: 9. This CDR3 region has 16 residues. The CDR3 sequence: CASSLGSTGGLDEQFF. The CDR3 coding sequence is TGTGCCAGCAGCTTGGGTTCGACAGGGGGGTTGGATGAGCAGTTCTTC.

This clonotype was recorded a few times. The chain uses TRBV20-1 and TRBJ1-3; 11 nucleotides match TRBD1. V was pared by 1 base and J by 2 bases, with 19 bases of the junction left unmatched. There are 21 residues in the CDR3. The germline gives CDR1 DFQATT, CDR2 SNEGSKA (reference sequence). CDR3 region: CSARGTNRFKGQGVPGNTIYF. The CDR3 DNA sequence: TGCAGTGCTAGAGGTACTAACAGATTCAAGGGACAGGGGGTTCCTGGAAACACCATATATTTT.

Note on this clonotype: One end of the junction does not line up with germline, which may come from a read error. The chain uses TRBV5-4 and TRBJ2-1; maybe TRBD2 (6 bases). Germline lookup yields CDR1 SGHNT and CDR2 YYREEE (reference sequence). The CDR3 contains 16 residues. The CDR3 region is CASSQRLGPSYNEQFF. The CDR3 DNA is TGCGCCAGCAGCCAACGACTAGGCCCTTCCTACAATGAGCAGTTCTTC.

By frequency in the sample, this clonotype is medium-sized. The V gene is TRBV19, the J gene TRBJ1-2; no reliable D call. The V gene's germline CDR1 is LNHDA and CDR2 SQIVND (reference sequence). CDR3 length: 12 amino acids. Trimming pared 9 bases from V and 2 bases from J, leaving 10 bases between. The DNA of the CDR3 is TGTGCCAGCGAGAAAGGCAACTATGGCTACACCTTC. The encoded protein is CASEKGNYGYTF.

The rearrangement links TRBV6-5 to TRBJ2-3, with 12 bases fitting TRBD2. Trimming cost V 5 bases and J 4 bases; bases outside gene matches: 7. The CDR3 contains 16 residues. Germline V CDR1 and CDR2: MNHEY, SVGAGI. CDR3 DNA: TGTGCCAGCAGTGAAGCGCTAGCGGGGGGGCCAGATACGCAGTATTTT. It translates to CASSEALAGGPDTQYF.

This clonotype was recorded a few times. This chain links TRBV12-3 or TRBV12-4 with TRBJ2-5; D is uncertain. Trimming removed 2 bases from V and 1 base from J, with 8 bases in between. The CDR3 spans 14 residues. CDR3 bases: TGTGCCAGCAGTTTACAAGAGACCCAAGAGACCCAGTACTTC. This translates into CASSLQETQETQYF.

Turning to this clonotype: The junction differs from germline at one of its ends, possibly a read error. The chain employs TRBV10-3 and TRBJ2-3; 9 bases align to TRBD1. Germline CDR1 ENHRY, CDR2 SYGVKD. The CDR3 loop spans 14 amino acids. The CDR3 region is CAVSWTGATDTQYF. The CDR3 DNA follows: TGTGCCGTCAGTTGGACAGGGGCCACAGATACGCAGTATTTT.

This clonotype was picked up a small number of times. V gene TRBV7-2 combines with J gene TRBJ2-7, with D perhaps matching TRBD1 or TRBD2 (6 bases each). Trimming removed 5 bases from V and 3 bases from J, with 14 bases in between. The CDR3 spans 14 residues. Germline V gives CDR1 SGHTA, CDR2 FQGNSA. CDR3 in amino acids: CASSPGEGGYEQYF. CDR3 sequence (DNA): TGTGCCAGCAGCCCAGGAGAGGGGGGCTACGAGCAGTACTTC.

This clonotype was counted between two and nine times. This chain uses TRBV6-1 with TRBJ1-3, with TRBD1 matching over 7 bases. V lost 4 bases, J lost 4 bases, and 10 bases stayed unmatched. CDR1 is MNHNS, CDR2 SASEGT, per germline. The CDR3 spans 16 residues. The CDR3 nucleotides are TGTGCCAGCAGTGTACACGCGACAGGGTCCGGAAACACCATATATTTT. Protein: CASSVHATGSGNTIYF.